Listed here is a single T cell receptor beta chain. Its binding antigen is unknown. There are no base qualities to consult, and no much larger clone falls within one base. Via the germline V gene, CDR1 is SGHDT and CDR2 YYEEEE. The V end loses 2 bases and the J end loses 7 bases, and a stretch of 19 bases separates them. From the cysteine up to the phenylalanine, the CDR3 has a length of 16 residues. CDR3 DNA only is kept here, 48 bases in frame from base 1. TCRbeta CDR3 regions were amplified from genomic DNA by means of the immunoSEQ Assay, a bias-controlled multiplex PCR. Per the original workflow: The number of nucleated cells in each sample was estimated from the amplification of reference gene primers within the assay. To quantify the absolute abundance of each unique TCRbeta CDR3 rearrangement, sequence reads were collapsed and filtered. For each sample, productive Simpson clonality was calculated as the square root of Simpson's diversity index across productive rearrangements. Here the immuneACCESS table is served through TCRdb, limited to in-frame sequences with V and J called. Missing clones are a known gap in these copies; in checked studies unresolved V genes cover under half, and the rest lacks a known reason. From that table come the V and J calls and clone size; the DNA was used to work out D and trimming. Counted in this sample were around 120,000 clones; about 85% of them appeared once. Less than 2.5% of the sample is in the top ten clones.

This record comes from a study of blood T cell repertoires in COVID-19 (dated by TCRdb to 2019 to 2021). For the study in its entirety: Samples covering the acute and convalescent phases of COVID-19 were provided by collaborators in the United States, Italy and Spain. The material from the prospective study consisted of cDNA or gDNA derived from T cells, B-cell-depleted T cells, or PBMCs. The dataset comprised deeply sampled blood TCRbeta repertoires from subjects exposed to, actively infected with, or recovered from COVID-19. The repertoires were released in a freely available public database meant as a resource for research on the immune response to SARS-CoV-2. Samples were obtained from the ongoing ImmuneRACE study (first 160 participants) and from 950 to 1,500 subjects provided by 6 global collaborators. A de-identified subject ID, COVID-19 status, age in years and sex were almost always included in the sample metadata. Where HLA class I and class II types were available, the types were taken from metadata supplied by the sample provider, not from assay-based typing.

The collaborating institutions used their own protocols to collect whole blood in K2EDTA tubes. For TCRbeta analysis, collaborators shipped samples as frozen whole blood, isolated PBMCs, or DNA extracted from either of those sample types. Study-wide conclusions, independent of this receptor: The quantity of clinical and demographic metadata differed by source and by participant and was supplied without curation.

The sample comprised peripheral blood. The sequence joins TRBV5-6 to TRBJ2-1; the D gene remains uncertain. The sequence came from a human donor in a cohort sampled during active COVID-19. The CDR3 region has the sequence CASSLSPSASRNEQFF. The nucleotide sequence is TGTGCCAGCAGCTTATCCCCCAGCGCTTCGCGAAATGAGCAGTTCTTC.